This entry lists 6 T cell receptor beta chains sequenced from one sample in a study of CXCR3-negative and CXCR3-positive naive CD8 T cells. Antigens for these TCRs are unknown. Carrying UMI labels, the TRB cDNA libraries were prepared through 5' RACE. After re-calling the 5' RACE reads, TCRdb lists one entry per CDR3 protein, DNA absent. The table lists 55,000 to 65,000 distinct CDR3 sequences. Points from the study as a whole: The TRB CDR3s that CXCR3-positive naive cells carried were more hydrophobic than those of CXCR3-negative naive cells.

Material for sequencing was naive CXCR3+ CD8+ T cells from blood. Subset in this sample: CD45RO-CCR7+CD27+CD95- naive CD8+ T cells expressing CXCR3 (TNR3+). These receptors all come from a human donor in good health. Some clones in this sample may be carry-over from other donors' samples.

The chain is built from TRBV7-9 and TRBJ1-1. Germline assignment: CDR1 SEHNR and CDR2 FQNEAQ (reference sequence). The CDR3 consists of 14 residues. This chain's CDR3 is CASSLLVQGTEAFF.

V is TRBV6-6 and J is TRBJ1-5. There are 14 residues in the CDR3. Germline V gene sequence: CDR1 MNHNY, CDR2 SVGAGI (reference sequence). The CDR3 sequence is CASSSSGMGGPQHF.

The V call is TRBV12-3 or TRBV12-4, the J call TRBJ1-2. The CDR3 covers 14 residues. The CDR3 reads CASTVIGNRFGYTF.

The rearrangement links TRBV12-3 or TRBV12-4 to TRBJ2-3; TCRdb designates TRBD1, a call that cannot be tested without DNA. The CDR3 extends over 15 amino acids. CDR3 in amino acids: CASRTGTGSTDTQYF.

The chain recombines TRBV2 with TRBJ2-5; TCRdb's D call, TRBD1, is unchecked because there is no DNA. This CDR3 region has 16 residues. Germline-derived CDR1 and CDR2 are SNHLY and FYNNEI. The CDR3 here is CASSDSATGAQETQYF.

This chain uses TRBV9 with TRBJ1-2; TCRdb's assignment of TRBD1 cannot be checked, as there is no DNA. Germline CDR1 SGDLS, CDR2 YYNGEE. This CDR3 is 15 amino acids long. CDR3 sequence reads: CASSPAGTLSYGYTF.